Following are 10 T cell receptor beta chains from one sample sequenced in a study of blood T cell repertoires in COVID-19. The data were produced by immunoSEQ multiplex PCR, yet TCRdb's version contains in-frame clones alone and is incomplete. This sample has roughly 480,000 clones, with 75% to 90% found just once. The sample was peripheral blood. The source is a man younger than 35 with COVID-19, enrolled during active disease.

The rearrangement joins TRBV5-5 to TRBJ2-7; 8 nucleotides line up with TRBD2. Trimming took 3 bases from V and 1 from J; bases not matched to a gene: 12. The V gene's germline CDR1 is SGHKS and CDR2 YYEKEE (reference sequence). This CDR3 is built from 17 residues. The CDR3 spells CASSSPLGGGLSYEQYF. CDR3 coding DNA: TGTGCCAGCAGCTCTCCTCTTGGCGGGGGGTTGTCCTACGAGCAGTACTTC.

This sequence joins TRBV5-1 and TRBJ1-1, with D maybe TRBD1 (5 bases). The CDR3 is 14 residues long. Germline CDR1 and CDR2: SGHRS and YFSETQ. V lost 0 bases and J 5 bases, leaving 11 bases between the germline ends. The CDR3 coding sequence is TGCGCCAGCAGCTTGGGTTCAGGGTTAACTGAAGCTTTCTTT. Translated, it gives CASSLGSGLTEAFF.

Turning to this clone: It is unclear where the CDR3 begins or ends on the DNA, so no DNA is shown, and the CDR3 is as TCRdb lists it. The chain couples TRBV6-1 to TRBJ1-5. Germline loops: CDR1 MNHNS, CDR2 SASEGT. From its first to its last residue, the CDR3 has 16 amino acids. CDR3 amino acids: CASSERSSGRGQPQHF.

The V gene is TRBV5-8, the J gene TRBJ1-2; D unresolved. CDR1 and CDR2 (germline): SGHTS, YDEGEE. The ends were cut back, 4 bases at V and 1 base at J, with 17 bases in the middle. CDR3 size: 16 residues. Here the CDR3 DNA reads TGTGCCAGCAGCGCCTCCGCAAGTTCGGTTAACTATGGCTACACCTTC. Protein: CASSASASSVNYGYTF.

V and J are TRBV18 and TRBJ1-3; 8 bases fit TRBD1. After removal of 3 bases from V and 3 bases from J, the junction contained 7 bases not matched to a gene. Germline values: CDR1 KGHSH, CDR2 LQKENI. The CDR3 length is 16 residues. CDR3 nucleotide sequence: TGTGCCAGCTCACCGCTGGACAGGGTGGTTGGAAACACCATATATTTT. It encodes CASSPLDRVVGNTIYF.

V and J are TRBV5-1 and TRBJ2-7; TRBD1 aligns across 7 bases. Germline trimming cut 4 bases from V and 5 bases from J; bases unmatched to any gene: 12. Germline V gene lookup returns CDR1 SGHRS and CDR2 YFSETQ. The CDR3 contains 15 residues. CDR3 in DNA: TGCGCCAGCAGCCTAGAGACCGGGACAGACAACGAGCAGTACTTC. Translation gives CASSLETGTDNEQYF. The full variable domain, rest sourced from reference TRBV5-1 and TRBJ2-7, is KAGVTQTPRYLIKTRGQQVTLSCSPISGHRSVSWYQQTPGQGLQFLFEYFSETQRNKGNFPGRFSGRQFSNSRSEMNVSTLELGDSALYLCASSLETGTDNEQYFGPGTRLTVT.

The chain is built from TRBV19 and TRBJ1-4, with TRBD1 as a possible D gene (5 bases). Deletions cut 10 bases from V and 7 bases from J, with 16 bases between. The CDR3 runs to 13 residues. Germline V gene sequence: CDR1 LNHDA, CDR2 SQIVND (reference sequence). In DNA form, the CDR3 reads TGTGCCACTACGGGGGTCTCGGGTGAAAAACTGTTTTTT. Amino acids: CATTGVSGEKLFF.

This clone turned up a few times. V usage is TRBV6-5 and J usage is TRBJ1-1, with D perhaps matching TRBD1 (6 bases). This CDR3 is 14 amino acids long. Per the germline V gene, CDR1 is MNHEY and CDR2 is SVGAGI. Trimming removed 6 bases from V and 4 bases from J, with 15 bases in between. The CDR3 loop is CASSTLRGGTEAFF. The CDR3 DNA reads as TGTGCCAGCAGCACGCTCAGGGGCGGCACTGAAGCTTTCTTT.

The rearrangement uses TRBV18 and TRBJ2-7; 9 bases fit TRBD1. The V gene's germline CDR1 is KGHSH and CDR2 LQKENI. The CDR3 runs to 15 residues. With V trimmed by 4 bases and J by 2 bases, 6 bases remained unmatched. The CDR3 nucleotides are TGTGCCAGCTCACAAGGACAGGGGCCAACCTACGAGCAGTACTTC. Translated, it gives CASSQGQGPTYEQYF.

The chain recombines TRBV18 with TRBJ1-2, with 7 positions matching TRBD1. V lost 4 bases and J lost 4; bases outside the gene matches: 6. The CDR3 extends over 14 amino acids. The germline V gene encodes CDR1 KGHSH and CDR2 LQKENI. DNA for the CDR3: TGTGCCAGCTCACAGGACAGGACTACCTATGGCTACACCTTC. Residues: CASSQDRTTYGYTF. The variable domain in full, completed from reference TRBV18 and TRBJ1-2, reads NAGVMQNPRHLVRRRGQEARLRCSPMKGHSHVYWYRQLPEEGLKFMVYLQKENIIDESGMPKERFSAEFPKEGPSILRIQQVVRGDSAAYFCASSQDRTTYGYTFGSGTRLTVV.